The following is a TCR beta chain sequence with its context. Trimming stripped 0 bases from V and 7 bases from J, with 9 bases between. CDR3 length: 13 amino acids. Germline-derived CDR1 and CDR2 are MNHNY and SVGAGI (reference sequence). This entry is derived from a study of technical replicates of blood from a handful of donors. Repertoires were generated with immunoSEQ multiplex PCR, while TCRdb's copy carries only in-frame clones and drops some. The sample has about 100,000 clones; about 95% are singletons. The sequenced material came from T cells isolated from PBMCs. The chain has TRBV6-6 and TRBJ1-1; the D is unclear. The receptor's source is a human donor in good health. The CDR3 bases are TGTGCCAGCAGTTACTCGAAGCTAGGTGAAGCTTTCTTT. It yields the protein CASSYSKLGEAFF.